This TCR beta chain was captured in a study of regulatory T cells in long-lasting Graves disease. Study-wide findings and caveats: It was in persistent disease that TRBV28, TRBJ1-2 and TRBJ2-5 were favored. Persistent Graves' patients showed less TCR diversity than newly diagnosed ones.

This clonotype appeared a single time. Its antigen is unidentified. Time point of the sample: newly diagnosed GD, antithyroid drugs for less than 3 months. PBMCs were the source of the RNA used for TCR sequencing. Arm-PCR with iRepertoire HTBI primers amplified the CDR3 regions for these TCR beta libraries. TCRdb redid the calling of the multiplex PCR reads with MiXCR, one entry per CDR3 protein. The table includes about 500,000 distinct CDR3 sequences, around 16% detected once. Germline CDR1 is MDHEN and CDR2 is SYDVKM. After removal of 5 bases from V and 4 bases from J, the junction contained 10 bases not matched to a gene. The CDR3 is 16 amino acids. This same sample was also part of a study on T cells in Graves' hyperthyroidism and ophthalmopathy. According to that study: Ophthalmopathy, as predicted by the model, came a median roughly 6.5 months after the prediction.

This chain joins TRBV28 and TRBJ1-1; 10 bases align to TRBD1. This TCR was recovered from a man aged 40-50 years with Graves disease. The sample consisted of peripheral blood mononuclear cells (PBMCs), taken at new diagnosis, from a patient treated with antithyroid drugs. The CDR3 DNA is TGTGCCAGCAGTACCGGGACAGGGGTATGGGGCACTGAAGCTTTCTTT. It yields the protein CASSTGTGVWGTEAFF.